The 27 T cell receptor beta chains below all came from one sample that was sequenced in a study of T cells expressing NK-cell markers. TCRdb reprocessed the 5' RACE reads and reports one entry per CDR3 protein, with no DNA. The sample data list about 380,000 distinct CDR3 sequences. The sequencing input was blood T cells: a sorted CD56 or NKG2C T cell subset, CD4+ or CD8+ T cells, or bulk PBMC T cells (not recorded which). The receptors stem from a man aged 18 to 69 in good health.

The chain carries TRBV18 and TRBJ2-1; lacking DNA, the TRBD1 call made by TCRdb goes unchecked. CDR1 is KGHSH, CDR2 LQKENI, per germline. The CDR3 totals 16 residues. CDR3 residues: CASSPRYRGNLSEQFF.

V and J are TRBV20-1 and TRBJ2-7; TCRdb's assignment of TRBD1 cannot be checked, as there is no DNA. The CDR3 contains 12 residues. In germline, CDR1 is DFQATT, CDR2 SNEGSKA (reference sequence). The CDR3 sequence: CSATGTVYEQYF.

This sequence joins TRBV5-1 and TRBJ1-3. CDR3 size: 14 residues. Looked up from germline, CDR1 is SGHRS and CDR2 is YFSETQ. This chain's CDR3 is CASSSEHLGNTIYF.

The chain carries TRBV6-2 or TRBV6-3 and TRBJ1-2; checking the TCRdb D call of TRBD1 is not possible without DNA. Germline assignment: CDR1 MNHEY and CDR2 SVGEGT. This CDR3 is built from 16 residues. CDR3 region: CASRAVGTEKHYGYTF.

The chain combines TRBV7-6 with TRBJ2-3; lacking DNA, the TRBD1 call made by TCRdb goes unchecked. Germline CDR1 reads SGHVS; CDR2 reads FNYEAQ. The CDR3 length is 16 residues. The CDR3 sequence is CASSPRGVASTDTQYF. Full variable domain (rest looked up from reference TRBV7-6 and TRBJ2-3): GAGVSQSPRYKVTKRGQDVALRCDPISGHVSLYWYRQALGQGPEFLTYFNYEAQQDKSGLPNDRFSAERPEGSISTLTIQRTEQRDSAMYRCASSPRGVASTDTQYFGPGTRLTVL.

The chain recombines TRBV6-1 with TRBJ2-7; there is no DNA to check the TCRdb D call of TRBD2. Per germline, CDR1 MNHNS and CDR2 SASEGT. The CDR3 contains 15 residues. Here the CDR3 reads CASGEPGTTFGQQYF.

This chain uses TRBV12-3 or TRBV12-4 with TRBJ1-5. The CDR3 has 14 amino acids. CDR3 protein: CASSLKVGGQPQHF.

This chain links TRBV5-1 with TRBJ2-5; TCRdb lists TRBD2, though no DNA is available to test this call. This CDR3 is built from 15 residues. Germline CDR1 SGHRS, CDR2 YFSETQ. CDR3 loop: CASSLDTSSEETQYF.

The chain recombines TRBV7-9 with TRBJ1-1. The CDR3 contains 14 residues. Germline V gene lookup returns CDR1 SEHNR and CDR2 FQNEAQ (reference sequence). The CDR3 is CASSSTDGHTEAFF.

The CDR3 reads CASSFRPYGYTF. The V gene is TRBV5-5, the J gene TRBJ1-2. This CDR3 is 12 amino acids long. The germline V gene encodes CDR1 SGHKS and CDR2 YYEKEE (reference sequence). Full variable domain (missing parts from reference TRBV5-5 and TRBJ1-2): DAGVTQSPTHLIKTRGQQVTLRCSPISGHKSVSWYQQVLGQGPQFIFQYYEKEERGRGNFPDRFSARQFPNYSSELNVNALLLGDSALYLCASSFRPYGYTFGSGTRLTVV.

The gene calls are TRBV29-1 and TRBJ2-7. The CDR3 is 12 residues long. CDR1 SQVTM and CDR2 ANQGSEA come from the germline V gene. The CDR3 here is CSAGVGRYEQYF.

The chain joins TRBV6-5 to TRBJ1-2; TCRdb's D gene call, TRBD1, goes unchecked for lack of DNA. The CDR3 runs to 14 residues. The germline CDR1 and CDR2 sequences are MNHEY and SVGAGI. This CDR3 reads CASSYEGGSGGYTF.

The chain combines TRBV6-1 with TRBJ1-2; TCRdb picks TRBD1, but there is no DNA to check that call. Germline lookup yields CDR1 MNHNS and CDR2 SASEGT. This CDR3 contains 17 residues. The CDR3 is CASRPPQRAGANYGYTF.

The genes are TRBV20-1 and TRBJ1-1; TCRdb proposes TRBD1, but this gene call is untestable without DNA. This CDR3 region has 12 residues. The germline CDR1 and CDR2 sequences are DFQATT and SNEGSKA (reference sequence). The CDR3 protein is CSAPRQYTEAFF.

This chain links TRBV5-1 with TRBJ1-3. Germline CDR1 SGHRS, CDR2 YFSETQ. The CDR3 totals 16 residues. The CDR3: CASSLGEGSSGNTIYF.

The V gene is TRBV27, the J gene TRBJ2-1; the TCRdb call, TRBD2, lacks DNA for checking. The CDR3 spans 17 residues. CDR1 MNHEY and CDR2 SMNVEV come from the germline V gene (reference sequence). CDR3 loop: CASSLRTTSGPTNEQFF.

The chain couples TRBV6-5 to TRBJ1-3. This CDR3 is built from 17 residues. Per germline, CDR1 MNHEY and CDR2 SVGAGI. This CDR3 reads CASSYSTPSRSGNTIYF.

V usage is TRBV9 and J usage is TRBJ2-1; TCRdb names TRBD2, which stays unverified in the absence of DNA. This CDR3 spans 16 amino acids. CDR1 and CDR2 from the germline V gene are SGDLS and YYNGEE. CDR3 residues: CASSVRERGGRDEQFF.

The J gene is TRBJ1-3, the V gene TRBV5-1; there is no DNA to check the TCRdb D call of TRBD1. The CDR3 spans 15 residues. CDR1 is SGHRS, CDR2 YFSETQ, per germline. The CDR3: CASSLEGVGGNTIYF.

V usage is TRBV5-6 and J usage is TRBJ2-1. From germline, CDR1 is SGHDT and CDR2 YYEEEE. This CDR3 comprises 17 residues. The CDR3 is CASSLAWGSALYNEQFF.

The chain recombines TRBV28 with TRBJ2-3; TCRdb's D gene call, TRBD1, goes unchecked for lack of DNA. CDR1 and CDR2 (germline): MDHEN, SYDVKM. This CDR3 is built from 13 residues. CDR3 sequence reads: CASSLAAPKAQYF. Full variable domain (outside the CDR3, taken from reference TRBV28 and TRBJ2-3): DVKVTQSSRYLVKRTGEKVFLECVQDMDHENMFWYRQDPGLGLRLIYFSYDVKMKEKGDIPEGYSVSREKKERFSLILESASTNQTSMYLCASSLAAPKAQYFGPGTRLTVL.

CDR3 residues: CASSIRGPDTDTQYF. The chain is built from TRBV6-1 and TRBJ2-3; TCRdb proposes TRBD2, but this gene call is untestable without DNA. CDR1 and CDR2 (germline): MNHNS, SASEGT. The CDR3 runs 15 residues.

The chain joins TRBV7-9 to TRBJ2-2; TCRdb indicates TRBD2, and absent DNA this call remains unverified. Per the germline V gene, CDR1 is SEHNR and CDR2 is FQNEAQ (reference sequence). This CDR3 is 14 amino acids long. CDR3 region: CASKRGVNTGELFF.

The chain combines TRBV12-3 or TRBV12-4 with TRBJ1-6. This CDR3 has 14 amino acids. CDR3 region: CASSFRPRYSPLHF.

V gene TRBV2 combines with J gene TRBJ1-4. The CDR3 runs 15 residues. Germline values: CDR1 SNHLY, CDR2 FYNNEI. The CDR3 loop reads CASRRLGTEREKLFF.

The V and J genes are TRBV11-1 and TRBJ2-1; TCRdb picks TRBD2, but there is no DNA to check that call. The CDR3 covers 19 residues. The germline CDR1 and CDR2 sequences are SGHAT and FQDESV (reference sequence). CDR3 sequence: CASSRLFGLAGFSYNEQFF.

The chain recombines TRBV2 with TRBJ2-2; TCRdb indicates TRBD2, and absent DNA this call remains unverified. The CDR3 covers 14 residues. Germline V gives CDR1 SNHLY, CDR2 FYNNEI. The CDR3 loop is CASSGTDYTGELFF.